One and the same sample provided the 29 T cell receptor beta chains below, sequenced in a study of cytomegalovirus exposure and HLA in healthy donors. The protocol was immunoSEQ multiplex PCR, while the TCRdb copy is restricted to in-frame clones and leaves out a portion. The table includes some 160,000 clones, around nine tenths detected once. What was sequenced was PBMCs. The source is a man between 18 and 35 years old in good health and CMV-seronegative.

The chain joins TRBV7-2 to TRBJ2-7; TRBD2 aligns across 11 bases. The junction had 7 bases not matched to a gene; V was cut back by 1 base and J by 5 bases. This CDR3 is 16 amino acids long. The germline CDR1 and CDR2 sequences are SGHTA and FQGNSA. CDR3 bases: TGTGCCAGCAGCTTAGGGCCTAGCGGGAGGACCCACGAGCAGTACTTC. It translates to CASSLGPSGRTHEQYF.

The V gene is TRBV7-2, the J gene TRBJ2-1; 8 nucleotides agree with TRBD1. Per germline, CDR1 SGHTA and CDR2 FQGNSA. CDR3 length equals 15 residues. V lost 0 bases to trimming and J lost 8 bases; unmatched junction nucleotides: 6. DNA for the CDR3: TGTGCCAGCAGCTTAGCCAGCCGGGGACAGGATGAGCAGTTCTTC. This sequence encodes CASSLASRGQDEQFF. Full variable domain (rest looked up from reference TRBV7-2 and TRBJ2-1): GAGVSQSPSNKVTEKGKDVELRCDPISGHTALYWYRQSLGQGLEFLIYFQGNSAPDKSGLPSDRFSAERTGGSVSTLTIQRTQQEDSAVYLCASSLASRGQDEQFFGPGTRLTVL.

This chain joins TRBV2 and TRBJ1-2; 7 bases are a match to TRBD1. The V and J ends lost 1 base and 2 bases, in that order; junction bases with no gene match: 4. CDR3 length: 15 amino acids. CDR1 SNHLY and CDR2 FYNNEI come from the germline V gene. The DNA of the CDR3 is TGTGCCAGCAGTGAAGGCCCCAGGGGGAACTATGGCTACACCTTC. Translation: CASSEGPRGNYGYTF.

This chain uses TRBV5-1 with TRBJ1-1, with D maybe TRBD1 (5 bases). The CDR3 consists of 14 residues. Germline CDR1 is SGHRS and CDR2 is YFSETQ. Trimming cost V 4 bases and J 2 bases, with 12 bases left between them. The DNA of the CDR3 is TGCGCCAGCAGCCTCCAGGGCTTTAACACTGAAGCTTTCTTT. This sequence encodes CASSLQGFNTEAFF. Full variable domain (outside the CDR3, taken from reference TRBV5-1 and TRBJ1-1): KAGVTQTPRYLIKTRGQQVTLSCSPISGHRSVSWYQQTPGQGLQFLFEYFSETQRNKGNFPGRFSGRQFSNSRSEMNVSTLELGDSALYLCASSLQGFNTEAFFGQGTRLTVV.

CDR3 region: CATANYTGVYGYTF. As DNA, the CDR3 is TGTGCCACCGCTAATTATACAGGCGTTTATGGCTACACCTTC. The rearrangement uses TRBV19 and TRBJ1-2; D may be TRBD1 (5 bases). This CDR3 has 14 residues. The V gene's germline CDR1 is LNHDA and CDR2 SQIVND (reference sequence). Trimming took 10 bases from V and 5 from J, leaving 20 bases between them.

CDR3 nucleotide sequence: TGTGCCAGCACCGGGACAGCAGAAAATGAAAAACTGTTTTTT. It specifies CASTGTAENEKLFF. The chain has TRBV6-1 and TRBJ1-4; 7 bases agree with TRBD1. V shed 7 bases, J shed 5 bases, and the junction held 7 bases outside the gene matches. The germline V gene has CDR1 MNHNS and CDR2 SASEGT. The CDR3 runs to 14 residues.

This clone was detected once. The chain recombines TRBV5-6 with TRBJ2-2, with a weak D call TRBD1 (6 bases). The germline V gene encodes CDR1 SGHDT and CDR2 YYEEEE. CDR3 length: 15 amino acids. Trimming removed 5 bases from V and 0 bases from J, with 11 bases in between. The CDR3 DNA follows: TGTGCCAGCAGAGATGGGACACCGAACACCGGGGAGCTGTTTTTT. Amino acid sequence: CASRDGTPNTGELFF.

The CDR3 reads CASSASGTGPNYGYTF. The CDR3 DNA reads as TGTGCCAGCAGCGCTTCCGGGACAGGGCCTAACTATGGCTACACCTTC. This chain uses TRBV13 with TRBJ1-2, with 9 positions matching TRBD1. Germline CDR1 reads PRHDT; CDR2 reads FYEKMQ (reference sequence). Losses at the gene ends were 5 bases for V and 0 bases for J; bases not matched to a gene: 7. The CDR3 contains 16 residues. The variable domain in full, with the rest retrieved from reference TRBV13 and TRBJ1-2, is AAGVIQSPRHLIKEKRETATLKCYPIPRHDTVYWYQQGPGQDPQFLISFYEKMQSDKGSIPDRFSAQQFSDYHSELNMSSLELGDSALYFCASSASGTGPNYGYTFGSGTRLTVV.

The chain is built from TRBV28 and TRBJ2-2; D call uncertain. Germline-derived CDR1 and CDR2 are MDHEN and SYDVKM. V gave up 4 bases and J gave up 4 bases, with 13 bases separating them. This CDR3 is built from 15 residues. The CDR3 coding sequence is TGTGCCAGCAGTTCGGGTCAAGAAGGCACCGGGGAGCTGTTTTTT. It translates to CASSSGQEGTGELFF.

The CDR3 region is CASSLLAGGDTQYF. DNA for the CDR3: TGTGCCAGCAGTTTACTAGCGGGAGGAGATACGCAGTATTTT. The rearrangement links TRBV6-4 to TRBJ2-3; 12 nucleotides align to TRBD2. There are 14 residues in the CDR3. The V gene end was trimmed by 5 bases and the J gene end by 5 bases; junction bases not matched to a gene: 2. Per germline, CDR1 MRHNA and CDR2 SNTAGT.

With regard to this clone: Mismatch with germline at one junction end may stem from a read error. The chain uses TRBV7-7 and TRBJ2-5; D remains ambiguous. CDR1 is SSHAT and CDR2 is FNYEAQ in the germline V gene (reference sequence). This CDR3 comprises 15 residues. Here the CDR3 reads CASSLSGTAQETQYF. CDR3 nucleotides: TGTGCTAGCAGCCTTTCAGGAACCGCTCAAGAGACCCAGTACTTC.

Note on this clone: Likely a read error: the CDR3 ends without its conserved phenylalanine or tryptophan. This chain joins TRBV29-1 and TRBJ1-1, with TRBD1 identical over 7 bases. Germline V gives CDR1 SQVTM, CDR2 ANQGSEA. The CDR3 extends over 15 amino acids. V gave up 5 bases and J gave up 0 bases; unmatched junction bases: 9. CDR3 sequence reads: CSVHLVQGMNTEAFL. In DNA form, the CDR3 reads TGCAGCGTTCACCTAGTACAGGGGATGAACACTGAAGCTTTCCTT.

This rearrangement joins TRBV5-4 to TRBJ2-3; a possible D gene is TRBD1 (6 bases). Germline V gives CDR1 SGHNT, CDR2 YYREEE (reference sequence). This CDR3 has 15 residues. V lost 4 bases and J lost 1, with 13 bases in between. CDR3 in amino acids: CASSAQGLGTDTQYF. The CDR3 nucleotides are TGTGCCAGCAGCGCACAGGGTTTGGGCACAGATACGCAGTATTTT.

The chain joins TRBV5-1 to TRBJ1-3, with D unresolved. CDR1 is SGHRS and CDR2 is YFSETQ in the germline V gene. The CDR3 length is 17 residues. V lost 3 bases and J 0 bases, leaving 16 bases between the germline ends. This CDR3 reads CASSWLGGRNSGNTIYF. The CDR3 DNA follows: TGCGCCAGCAGCTGGTTGGGAGGACGCAACTCTGGAAACACCATATATTTT.

The chain has TRBV14 and TRBJ2-7, with D perhaps matching TRBD2 (5 bases). The germline V and J ends were trimmed by 1 base and 1 base, with 20 bases remaining between them. The CDR3 has 18 residues. From germline, CDR1 is SGHDN and CDR2 FVKESK. The CDR3: CASSQGTPGGWRSYEQYF. CDR3 DNA: TGTGCCAGCAGCCAAGGAACCCCTGGAGGCTGGCGATCCTACGAGCAGTACTTC.

The chain is built from TRBV2 and TRBJ2-3; TRBD2 matches 15 bases. V was pared by 6 bases and J by 2 bases, with 6 bases of the junction left unmatched. The CDR3 extends over 17 amino acids. Germline CDR1 and CDR2: SNHLY and FYNNEI. In DNA form, the CDR3 reads TGTGCCAGCAGACTCGGACTAGCGGGAGGGCCCACAGATACGCAGTATTTT. Protein product: CASRLGLAGGPTDTQYF.

The chain is built from TRBV5-1 and TRBJ1-1; D might be TRBD1 (6 bases). Trimming took off 1 base at V and 6 bases at J, with 16 bases between the two ends. Germline loops: CDR1 SGHRS, CDR2 YFSETQ. The CDR3 contains 15 residues. CDR3 sequence: CASSLSAGEGSEAFF. In DNA, the CDR3 is TGCGCCAGCAGCTTGTCGGCAGGGGAAGGGTCTGAAGCTTTCTTT. The full variable domain, with the rest looked up from reference TRBV5-1 and TRBJ1-1, is KAGVTQTPRYLIKTRGQQVTLSCSPISGHRSVSWYQQTPGQGLQFLFEYFSETQRNKGNFPGRFSGRQFSNSRSEMNVSTLELGDSALYLCASSLSAGEGSEAFFGQGTRLTVV.

The chain employs TRBV27 and TRBJ1-3, with TRBD1 matching 7 bases. The CDR3 is 15 amino acids. The V gene end was trimmed by 5 bases and the J gene end by 3 bases; junction bases not matched to a gene: 7. Germline V lookup: CDR1 MNHEY, CDR2 SMNVEV (reference sequence). The CDR3 bases are TGTGCCAGCAGTCCCGGGACAGATAATGGAAACACCATATATTTT. The encoded protein is CASSPGTDNGNTIYF.

The rearrangement links TRBV28 to TRBJ2-5, with D perhaps TRBD2 (5 bases). Germline V gene sequence: CDR1 MDHEN, CDR2 SYDVKM. The CDR3 length is 13 residues. Trimming stripped 11 bases from V and 4 bases from J, with 17 bases between. This CDR3 is CASNSDLTETQYF. CDR3 in DNA: TGTGCCTCTAACTCGGACTTGACAGAGACCCAGTACTTC.

The chain combines TRBV11-1 with TRBJ1-3, with 7 nucleotides matching TRBD1. Germline V CDR1 and CDR2: SGHAT, FQDESV (reference sequence). The CDR3 runs to 14 residues. The V and J ends lost 5 bases and 2 bases, in that order; junction bases with no gene match: 3. CDR3 protein: CASSVGTAGNTIYF. CDR3 in DNA: TGTGCCAGCAGCGTAGGGACAGCTGGAAACACCATATATTTT.

The chain combines TRBV28 with TRBJ1-5; the match to TRBD1 covers 10 bases. V shed 2 bases, J shed 4 bases, and the junction held 11 bases outside the gene matches. Germline V gene data show CDR1 as MDHEN and CDR2 as SYDVKM. The CDR3 runs to 18 residues. The CDR3 bases are TGTGCCAGCAGTTTACCCGCCTTAGGGACAGGGGCTAATCAGCCCCAGCATTTT. It yields the protein CASSLPALGTGANQPQHF. The complete variable domain, with remaining parts taken from reference TRBV28 and TRBJ1-5, reads DVKVTQSSRYLVKRTGEKVFLECVQDMDHENMFWYRQDPGLGLRLIYFSYDVKMKEKGDIPEGYSVSREKKERFSLILESASTNQTSMYLCASSLPALGTGANQPQHFGDGTRLSIL.

The J gene is TRBJ1-2, the V gene TRBV6-5; 7 nucleotides align to TRBD1. V shed 6 bases, J shed 8 bases, and the junction held 12 bases outside the gene matches. The CDR3 consists of 14 residues. CDR1 and CDR2 from the germline V gene are MNHEY and SVGAGI. CDR3: CASSTIPQGRGYTF. Here the CDR3 DNA reads TGTGCCAGCAGCACCATTCCACAGGGGCGAGGCTACACCTTC.

The chain couples TRBV7-6 to TRBJ2-1, with a possible D match to TRBD2 (6 bases). The CDR3 loop spans 12 amino acids. Germline V gene sequence: CDR1 SGHVS, CDR2 FNYEAQ. The germline V and J ends were trimmed by 5 bases and 10 bases, with 12 bases remaining between them. The CDR3 is CASSVTSNEQFF. For the CDR3, the DNA is TGTGCCAGCAGCGTTACTAGCAACGAGCAGTTCTTC.

The V call is TRBV28, the J call TRBJ2-7, with D possibly matching TRBD2 (5 bases). Germline-derived CDR1 and CDR2 are MDHEN and SYDVKM. There are 14 residues in the CDR3. Trimming removed 2 bases at V and 2 bases at J, with 10 bases between. DNA of the CDR3: TGTGCCAGCAGTTTAGACGGAGGCCCCTACGAGCAGTACGTC. Translating it yields CASSLDGGPYEQYV.

The CDR3 bases are TGCAGTGCTGGTCAGGGTGGGGAGCTGTTTTTT. Translation gives CSAGQGGELFF. The V call is TRBV20-1, the J call TRBJ2-2; perhaps TRBD1 as D (5 bases). The CDR3 spans 11 residues. The V gene's germline CDR1 is DFQATT and CDR2 SNEGSKA (reference sequence). The V end lost 5 bases, the J end lost 8 bases, and 9 bases lay between the germline ends.

This chain uses TRBV5-1 with TRBJ2-1; the D gene is possibly TRBD1 (6 bases). Trimming left V 0 bases short and J 7 bases short, with 14 bases between. Germline V gene lookup returns CDR1 SGHRS and CDR2 YFSETQ. The CDR3 covers 15 residues. The CDR3 is CASSLEGTRGNEQFF. The CDR3 DNA follows: TGCGCCAGCAGCTTGGAGGGGACAAGAGGGAATGAGCAGTTCTTC.

The chain is built from TRBV6-1 and TRBJ1-5; 7 bases map to TRBD1. J gave up 4 bases and V 3 bases, and 3 bases lay outside the gene matches. Germline CDR1 reads MNHNS; CDR2 reads SASEGT. The CDR3 is 14 residues long. Written as DNA, the CDR3 is TGTGCCAGCAGTGACGGGACAGAGAATCAGCCCCAGCATTTT. It yields the protein CASSDGTENQPQHF.

The CDR3 bases are TGTGCCAGCAGCGCCCAGGATTTGAACACTGAAGCTTTCTTT. The encoded protein is CASSAQDLNTEAFF. The rearrangement uses TRBV5-4 and TRBJ1-1; no firm D call. Per the germline V gene, CDR1 is SGHNT and CDR2 is YYREEE (reference sequence). The CDR3 is 14 residues long. The V gene lost 4 bases and the J gene lost 0 bases, with 10 bases spanning the gap.

V gene TRBV2 combines with J gene TRBJ2-6; 7 bases are a match to TRBD2. With 8 bases clipped from V and 4 bases from J, the junction kept 14 bases outside the gene matches. Germline lookup yields CDR1 SNHLY and CDR2 FYNNEI. The CDR3 is 17 residues long. CDR3 DNA sequence: TGTGCCAGCCTAGGCGAGGGCGGGAGAACCGGGGCCAACGTCCTGACTTTC. Protein: CASLGEGGRTGANVLTF.